Below, 17 T cell receptor beta chains from the same sample are listed, as sequenced in a study of blood T cells in healthy people across ages (dated by TCRdb to between 2015 and 2017). The library was produced with 5' RACE. The reads were generated on an Illumina HiSeq 2500. A second about 7 to 11 cycle PCR used a sample-barcoded 5' primer and a J-beta primer mix. Clones were called with MiXCR by TCRdb after fastp trimmed the public reads at Q25, and only in-frame beta chains were retained. Identical CDR3 proteins give one entry, which carries the most common genes and DNA. The sample contains 1.5 million to 2 million distinct CDR3 sequences, roughly 52% of them found a single time. The biggest ten clones account for approximately 2.1% of the sample. Source material: blood. These receptors came from a woman in her thirties or forties in good health.

This clonotype was recorded a few times. J is TRBJ2-3 and V is TRBV5-1; 7 positions match TRBD1. CDR1 is SGHRS, CDR2 YFSETQ, per germline. The CDR3 is made up of 17 amino acids. The V gene end was trimmed by 0 bases and the J gene end by 5 bases; junction bases not matched to a gene: 12. CDR3 in amino acids: CASSLVNTGAPGDTQYF. For the CDR3, the DNA is TGCGCCAGCAGCTTGGTTAATACAGGGGCGCCAGGAGATACGCAGTATTTT.

This chain joins TRBV27 and TRBJ1-6, with no clear D. V was clipped by 6 bases and J by 7 bases, with 13 bases between them. CDR1 is MNHEY and CDR2 is SMNVEV in the germline V gene (reference sequence). The CDR3 has 14 amino acids. CDR3 region: CASSLASPNSPLHF. In nucleotides, the CDR3 is TGTGCCAGCAGCCTGGCCTCTCCCAATTCACCCCTCCACTTT.

This CDR3 reads CASSQPIAGSPYEQYF. The CDR3 DNA sequence: TGCGCCAGCAGCCAGCCCATAGCGGGGTCACCCTACGAGCAGTACTTC. This chain connects TRBV4-1 to TRBJ2-7; TRBD2 aligns across 8 bases. V was clipped by 3 bases and J by 2 bases; unmatched bases: 9. Per germline, CDR1 MGHRA and CDR2 YSYEKL. CDR3 length equals 16 residues.

This chain joins TRBV9 and TRBJ1-1; D is perhaps TRBD1 (5 bases). The V gene's germline CDR1 is SGDLS and CDR2 YYNGEE. The CDR3 runs 18 residues. Trimming took 3 bases from V and 4 from J, leaving 25 bases between them. In DNA, the CDR3 is TGTGCCAGCAGCGGTTACAGGTACGATCGCCCGGGGATCACTGAAGCTTTCTTT. Amino acids: CASSGYRYDRPGITEAFF.

This sequence joins TRBV14 and TRBJ2-7, with D hard to call. This CDR3 has 13 residues. With 1 base removed from V and 3 bases from J, the gap between germline ends came to 7 bases. Germline CDR1 and CDR2: SGHDN and FVKESK. CDR3 sequence: CASSQGHIYEQYF. DNA of the CDR3: TGTGCCAGCAGCCAAGGACACATCTACGAGCAGTACTTC.

V is TRBV6-2 or TRBV6-3 and J is TRBJ2-7, with D unresolved. The length of the CDR3 is 13 residues. Per the germline V gene, CDR1 is MNHEY and CDR2 is SVGEGT. With 8 bases removed from V and 1 base from J, the gap between germline ends came to 12 bases. CDR3 loop: CASCGKYSYEQYF. The CDR3 DNA follows: TGTGCCAGCTGCGGCAAGTATTCCTACGAGCAGTACTTC.

This clonotype has a handful of counts. The chain combines TRBV7-9 with TRBJ1-2, with D uncertain. Trimming cost V 0 bases and J 6 bases, with 11 bases left between them. The CDR3 runs to 14 residues. Looked up from germline, CDR1 is SEHNR and CDR2 is FQNEAQ (reference sequence). CDR3 residues: CASSLALPADGYTF. CDR3 sequence (DNA): TGTGCCAGCAGCTTAGCGCTGCCAGCTGATGGCTACACCTTC.

V is TRBV20-1 and J is TRBJ2-5, with D unresolved. Germline V gene sequence: CDR1 DFQATT, CDR2 SNEGSKA (reference sequence). The CDR3 covers 13 residues. The germline V and J ends were trimmed by 6 bases and 3 bases, with 14 bases remaining between them. The CDR3 sequence: CSAQPKEKETQYF. The CDR3 bases are TGCAGTGCCCAACCCAAGGAGAAAGAGACCCAGTACTTC.

The V and J genes are TRBV7-2 and TRBJ2-1, with D possibly matching TRBD1 (5 bases). Germline V gives CDR1 SGHTA, CDR2 FQGNSA. Trimming removed 6 bases from V and 8 bases from J, with 20 bases in between. The CDR3 extends over 15 amino acids. The CDR3 loop is CASRILEQGFDEQFF. The CDR3 DNA reads TGTGCCAGCAGGATACTTGAGCAGGGCTTCGATGAGCAGTTCTTC. Together with reference TRBV7-2 and TRBJ2-1, the CDR3 gives the full variable domain: GAGVSQSPSNKVTEKGKDVELRCDPISGHTALYWYRQSLGQGLEFLIYFQGNSAPDKSGLPSDRFSAERTGGSVSTLTIQRTQQEDSAVYLCASRILEQGFDEQFFGPGTRLTVL.

This clonotype was counted a few times. A read error may be the cause here, since a much bigger clone is one base away. The chain links TRBV7-2 to TRBJ2-5; 8 nucleotides agree with TRBD1. Germline CDR1 and CDR2: SGHTA and FQGNSA. J was trimmed by 5 bases and V by 4 bases; bases with no gene match: 3. This CDR3 is 13 amino acids long. The CDR3, as DNA: TGTGCCAGCAGCTCCTGGGACAGGGAGACCCAGTACTTC. Translation: CASSSWDRETQYF.

This clonotype appeared a few times. The V and J genes are TRBV18 and TRBJ1-1; D is undetermined. CDR3 length equals 13 residues. Trimming removed 3 bases from V and 6 bases from J, with 11 bases in between. Germline V lookup: CDR1 KGHSH, CDR2 LQKENI. The CDR3 region has the DNA TGTGCCAGCTCACCTGGAGGTGGTGCTGAAGCTTTCTTT. This encodes CASSPGGGAEAFF.

This sequence joins TRBV6-6 and TRBJ2-1, with TRBD2 identical over 13 bases. V gave up 6 bases and J gave up 7 bases; unmatched junction bases: 9. The CDR3 is 16 amino acids. Germline assignment: CDR1 MNHNY and CDR2 SVGAGI (reference sequence). This chain's CDR3 is CASSPKTSGGKNEQFF. DNA of the CDR3: TGTGCCAGCAGCCCGAAGACTAGCGGGGGGAAGAATGAGCAGTTCTTC.

V usage is TRBV19 and J usage is TRBJ2-1; the match to TRBD2 covers 9 bases. The CDR3 has 16 residues. The germline CDR1 and CDR2 sequences are LNHDA and SQIVND (reference sequence). V lost 4 bases and J lost 7; bases outside the gene matches: 11. Here the CDR3 DNA reads TGTGCCAGTAGTAGCTTGGGCGGGGGGGCGCCGAATGAGCAGTTCTTC. Protein: CASSSLGGGAPNEQFF.

This clonotype was picked up a small number of times. V gene TRBV28 combines with J gene TRBJ1-2; D is ambiguous. This CDR3 has 13 residues. V was pared by 5 bases and J by 4 bases, with 11 bases between. The germline V gene has CDR1 MDHEN and CDR2 SYDVKM. The CDR3 DNA reads as TGTGCCAGCAGTATCTCGGGCGTCTATGGCTACACCTTC. This codes for CASSISGVYGYTF.

This clonotype turned up a few times. The chain employs TRBV12-3 or TRBV12-4 and TRBJ2-1; 7 nucleotides match TRBD2. The CDR3 runs to 11 residues. Trimming cost V 8 bases and J 10 bases; bases outside gene matches: 5. For the CDR3, the DNA is TGTGCCAGCTTCGGGGGGAAGGAGCAGTTCTTC. Its protein is CASFGGKEQFF.

The J gene is TRBJ1-2, the V gene TRBV15; 8 nucleotides line up with TRBD1. J was trimmed by 4 bases and V by 2 bases; bases with no gene match: 3. This CDR3 comprises 14 residues. CDR1 and CDR2 from the germline V gene are LNHNV and YYDKDF (reference sequence). The CDR3 loop is CATSRRGQGYGYTF. The CDR3 DNA reads TGTGCCACCAGCAGAAGAGGACAGGGCTATGGCTACACCTTC. The full variable domain, with the rest looked up from reference TRBV15 and TRBJ1-2, is DAMVIQNPRYQVTQFGKPVTLSCSQTLNHNVMYWYQQKSSQAPKLLFHYYDKDFNNEADTPDNFQSRRPNTSFCFLDIRSPGLGDTAMYLCATSRRGQGYGYTFGSGTRLTVV.

As to this clonotype: Relative to the germline gene, one junction end is altered; a read error may explain this. V gene TRBV9 combines with J gene TRBJ1-1; D is unclear. The CDR3 loop spans 14 amino acids. The germline V gene has CDR1 SGDLS and CDR2 YYNGEE. CDR3 sequence: CASSAYRTNTEAFF. The CDR3 DNA reads as TGTGCCAGCAGCGCCTACCGAACGAACACCGAAGCTTTCTTT.